These 17 T cell receptor beta chains were sequenced from one sample in a study of blood T cell repertoires in COVID-19. Method: immunoSEQ multiplex PCR; TCRdb's copy keeps in-frame clones and lacks some. This sample has more than 300,000 clones; just under 90% occur once, and the top ten carry over 9%. The sample comprised PBMCs or T cells enriched from blood (not recorded which). Receptor source: a woman in her 30s who had recovered from COVID-19.

The chain employs TRBV11-2 and TRBJ1-4; the D gene is possibly TRBD1 (6 bases). Trimming shortened V by 1 base and J by 11 bases, and 14 bases separated the two germline ends. Germline CDR1 reads SGHAT; CDR2 reads FQNNGV. The CDR3 is 14 residues long. The CDR3 spells CASSLVGGPWKLFF. CDR3 bases: TGTGCCAGCAGCTTAGTAGGGGGACCGTGGAAACTGTTTTTT. The variable domain in full, completed from reference TRBV11-2 and TRBJ1-4, reads EAGVAQSPRYKIIEKRQSVAFWCNPISGHATLYWYQQILGQGPKLLIQFQNNGVVDDSQLPKDRFSAERLKGVDSTLKIQPAKLEDSAVYLCASSLVGGPWKLFFGSGTQLSVL.

The V call is TRBV4-1, the J call TRBJ2-5; 7 bases agree with TRBD2. CDR3 length: 21 amino acids. Germline lookup yields CDR1 MGHRA and CDR2 YSYEKL. Unmatched junction bases numbered 22, after V lost 3 bases and J lost 0 bases. Here the CDR3 reads CASSQPPGERETDTYQETQYF. DNA of the CDR3: TGCGCCAGCAGCCAGCCTCCGGGGGAGCGGGAAACAGACACGTACCAAGAGACCCAGTACTTC.

V is TRBV19 and J is TRBJ1-1; 8 bases fit TRBD1. V gave up 6 bases and J gave up 1 base; unmatched junction bases: 10. From germline, CDR1 is LNHDA and CDR2 SQIVND (reference sequence). The CDR3 is 16 residues long. CDR3 DNA: TGTGCCAGTAGGAGACTCAGGACAGGGCGGAACACTGAAGCTTTCTTT. As protein: CASRRLRTGRNTEAFF.

This clone was detected only once. This chain connects TRBV6-5 to TRBJ2-7; 10 nucleotides line up with TRBD1. J gave up 1 base and V 8 bases, and 2 bases lay outside the gene matches. The V gene's germline CDR1 is MNHEY and CDR2 SVGAGI. This CDR3 has 13 residues. CDR3 sequence: CASEGQGSYEQYF. CDR3 nucleotides: TGTGCCAGCGAGGGACAGGGGTCCTACGAGCAGTACTTC.

Concerning this clone itself: At one boundary the junction diverges from the germline segment, which might be a read error. The chain carries TRBV19 and TRBJ2-7; D perhaps matches TRBD2 (5 bases). Germline CDR1 LNHDA, CDR2 SQIVND (reference sequence). CDR3 length: 13 amino acids. The chain's CDR3 is CASSLDSGYEQYF. In nucleotides, the CDR3 is TGTGCCAGTAGTCTAGATTCGGGGTACGAGCAGTACTTC.

The genes are TRBV6-5 and TRBJ1-2; 12 bases agree with TRBD1. CDR3 length: 15 residues. Trimming cost V 2 bases and J 6 bases; bases outside gene matches: 4. Germline CDR1 reads MNHEY; CDR2 reads SVGAGI. The CDR3 DNA reads TGTGCCAGCAGTTACCCGGGACAGGGGGCGAATGGCTACACCTTC. It is translated as CASSYPGQGANGYTF.

V is TRBV11-2 and J is TRBJ1-3; D call uncertain. Trimming removed 1 base from V and 7 bases from J, with 17 bases in between. The V gene's germline CDR1 is SGHAT and CDR2 FQNNGV. CDR3 length: 16 residues. This CDR3 is CASSLGFGAPGNTIYF. The DNA of the CDR3 is TGTGCCAGCAGCTTAGGGTTCGGAGCCCCCGGGAACACCATATATTTT.

The J gene is TRBJ1-1, the V gene TRBV7-6; the match to TRBD1 covers 7 bases. The J segment lost 1 base and the V segment lost 4 bases, leaving 3 bases of the junction unmatched. Germline values: CDR1 SGHVS, CDR2 FNYEAQ. The CDR3 consists of 14 residues. CDR3 region: CASSSGTENTEAFF. The CDR3, as DNA: TGTGCCAGCAGCTCCGGGACAGAGAACACTGAAGCTTTCTTT.

The J gene is TRBJ2-7, the V gene TRBV5-1; a possible D gene is TRBD2 (5 bases). The germline V gene encodes CDR1 SGHRS and CDR2 YFSETQ. This CDR3 region has 14 residues. Trimming left V 4 bases short and J 6 bases short, with 17 bases between. The CDR3 DNA reads TGCGCCAGCAGCCCGAGTGTCGGCGGGCGCGAGCAGTACTTC. Translating gives CASSPSVGGREQYF.

This clone appeared a single time. The chain carries TRBV5-1 and TRBJ2-1; 7 bases map to TRBD2. The J segment lost 7 bases and the V segment lost 4 bases, leaving 8 bases of the junction unmatched. The CDR3 is 14 residues long. Germline CDR1 is SGHRS and CDR2 is YFSETQ. The CDR3 nucleotides are TGCGCCAGCAGCCTAGCTAGCGGTTCAAATGAGCAGTTCTTC. It specifies CASSLASGSNEQFF.

This clone has just one count. This rearrangement joins TRBV5-1 to TRBJ2-1, with D unclear. V was trimmed by 5 bases and J by 0 bases, leaving 6 bases between them. This CDR3 is 13 amino acids long. Germline CDR1 SGHRS, CDR2 YFSETQ. In DNA form, the CDR3 reads TGCGCCAGCAGGTACAGCTCCTACAATGAGCAGTTCTTC. The encoded protein is CASRYSSYNEQFF.

The J gene is TRBJ1-4, the V gene TRBV9; maybe TRBD1 (5 bases). This CDR3 region has 14 residues. V was clipped by 0 bases and J by 7 bases, with 10 bases between them. CDR1 and CDR2 (germline): SGDLS, YYNGEE. The CDR3 protein is CASSVAGPSEKLFF. The CDR3 DNA sequence: TGTGCCAGCAGCGTAGCAGGGCCAAGTGAAAAACTGTTTTTT. Full variable domain (missing parts from reference TRBV9 and TRBJ1-4): DSGVTQTPKHLITATGQRVTLRCSPRSGDLSVYWYQQSLDQGLQFLIQYYNGEERAKGNILERFSAQQFPDLHSELNLSSLELGDSALYFCASSVAGPSEKLFFGSGTQLSVL.

This clone was detected once. The CDR3 spells CASSGQGQNIQYF. CDR3 nucleotide sequence: TGTGCCAGCAGCGGACAGGGCCAAAACATTCAGTACTTC. This chain connects TRBV6-5 to TRBJ2-4; 8 bases agree with TRBD1. CDR3 length: 13 amino acids. V was clipped by 6 bases and J by 5 bases; unmatched bases: 3. Per the germline V gene, CDR1 is MNHEY and CDR2 is SVGAGI.

V is TRBV27 and J is TRBJ1-2; D not certain. Germline-derived CDR1 and CDR2 are MNHEY and SMNVEV (reference sequence). With 2 bases removed from V and 3 bases from J, the gap between germline ends came to 10 bases. This CDR3 is built from 14 residues. The chain's CDR3 is CASSLSIGDYGYTF. CDR3 in DNA: TGTGCCAGCAGTTTAAGTATCGGGGACTATGGCTACACCTTC.

This clone was seen a handful of times. The CDR3 sequence is CASSLGSPTRGLNEQFF. The CDR3 coding sequence is TGTGCCAGCAGCTTGGGAAGCCCCACCAGGGGGCTGAATGAGCAGTTCTTC. V and J are TRBV5-4 and TRBJ2-1; 8 nucleotides line up with TRBD1. The V and J ends lost 0 bases and 7 bases, in that order; junction bases with no gene match: 12. CDR1 SGHNT and CDR2 YYREEE come from the germline V gene (reference sequence). This CDR3 contains 17 residues.

The rearrangement links TRBV5-1 to TRBJ2-7; the D gene is possibly TRBD1 (6 bases). Trimming cost V 3 bases and J 4 bases, with 17 bases left between them. Germline values: CDR1 SGHRS, CDR2 YFSETQ. CDR3 length: 15 residues. The CDR3 spells CASSSTMHRDYEQYF. CDR3 DNA sequence: TGCGCCAGCAGCTCGACAATGCACAGGGATTACGAGCAGTACTTC.

The genes are TRBV5-1 and TRBJ2-3; 9 bases are shared with TRBD2. CDR1 is SGHRS, CDR2 YFSETQ, per germline. Trimming cost V 4 bases and J 2 bases; bases outside gene matches: 8. The CDR3 totals 16 residues. Here the CDR3 DNA reads TGCGCCAGCAGCACCCTGACTAGCGGAAACACAGATACGCAGTATTTT. As protein: CASSTLTSGNTDTQYF.